This TCR beta chain was observed in a study of T cell repertoires in cytomegalovirus infection. This clonotype was observed many times. Its target is unknown. The CDR3 extends over 15 amino acids. V shed 7 bases and J 0 bases; nucleotides not matched to a gene: 7. Per germline, CDR1 LGHNT and CDR2 FRNRAP. Study results and limitations: HLA-C-restricted, CMV-specific TCR beta clonotypes were dominant ex vivo.

From the reads, TCRdb called clonotypes with MiXCR, one entry per CDR3 protein. The sample has roughly 100,000 distinct CDR3 sequences, about 15% seen once; the top ten hold 8%. The sequenced sample consisted of PBMCs. The TCR was taken from a human donor in good health (CMV status not recorded). Some clones in this sample may be carry-over from other donors' samples. The rearrangement joins TRBV12-5 to TRBJ2-3; TRBD1 aligns across 7 bases. The CDR3 reads CASVPGQSSTDTQYF. CDR3 coding DNA: TGTGCTAGTGTCCCGGGACAGAGTAGCACAGATACGCAGTATTTT.